This T cell receptor (beta chain) was documented in a study of blood T cell repertoires in COVID-19. The CDR3 spans 19 residues. Trimming took 6 bases from V and 1 from J; bases not matched to a gene: 18. Germline V gene data show CDR1 as MNHEY and CDR2 as SVGEGT. The assay was immunoSEQ multiplex PCR, and TCRdb's table has in-frame clones only and misses some. The sample yields about 84,000 clones, approximately 83% seen once. The gene calls are TRBV6-2 or TRBV6-3 and TRBJ2-4; 7 nucleotides line up with TRBD1. The clonotype was recovered from a woman of 80 years or more with acute or convalescent COVID-19. The sequenced sample consisted of peripheral blood. In nucleotides, the CDR3 is TGTGCCAGCAGCCCAAACGATCATACAGGGGAGAGGGCCAAAAACATTCAGTACTTC. Amino acid sequence: CASSPNDHTGERAKNIQYF.